The present TCR beta chain was sequenced within a study of cytomegalovirus exposure and HLA in healthy donors. PCR employed 60 Vbeta and 13 Jbeta primers. Some clones are missing from TCRdb's copy, which holds only in-frame ones; the method was immunoSEQ multiplex PCR. The table has around 72,000 clones, roughly four fifths seen once. Study-wide findings and caveats: Later analysis revealed greater clonal expansion in HLA-associated TCR beta chains than in equally common others. CMV antigen specificity was confirmed in vitro for a few CMV-associated chains. CMV serostatus alone was available as immune exposure information.

Concerning this clone itself: The target antigen is unknown.

The V end lost 1 base, the J end lost 2 bases, and 8 bases lay between the germline ends. The CDR3 spans 14 residues. The germline V gene encodes CDR1 LNHNV and CDR2 YYDKDF (reference sequence). This clonotype was obtained from a man aged 50-60 years in good health and CMV-seronegative. Sequencing was performed on PBMCs. The chain has TRBV15 and TRBJ1-1; D is unresolved. The CDR3 nucleotides read TGTGCCACCAGCAGAGCGGGATCAAACACTGAAGCTTTCTTT. It yields the protein CATSRAGSNTEAFF.